Following are 7 T cell receptor beta chains from one sample sequenced in a study of blood T cells in healthy people across ages. It was with a sample-barcoded 5' primer and a J-beta primer mix that a second PCR of about 7 to 12 cycles was run. TCRdb re-called the 5' RACE reads through MiXCR, storing one row per CDR3 protein. The sample lists about 1.5 million distinct CDR3 sequences, approximately 43% occurring once. Sequenced sample: blood. The source is a woman between 18 and 30 years old in good health.

CDR3 sequence: CASSQVVLAGGYNEQFF. The CDR3 nucleotides read TGCGCCAGCAGCCAAGTCGTGCTAGCGGGGGGGTACAATGAGCAGTTCTTC. The V and J genes are TRBV4-3 and TRBJ2-1; 12 positions agree with TRBD2. The germline gives CDR1 LGHNA, CDR2 YSLEER. J gave up 4 bases and V 1 base, and 5 bases lay outside the gene matches. The CDR3 is made up of 17 amino acids.

The CDR3 DNA reads as TGCAGCGTCCTGGCGGCAGGGGGGGACTATGGCTACACCTTC. This encodes CSVLAAGGDYGYTF. V gene TRBV29-1 combines with J gene TRBJ1-2, with 7 bases lining up with TRBD1. The trim removed 6 bases at V and 3 bases at J, leaving 10 bases unmatched. The CDR3 length is 14 residues. Germline CDR1 SQVTM, CDR2 ANQGSEA.

The V gene is TRBV29-1, the J gene TRBJ2-3, with D maybe TRBD2 (7 bases). V was clipped by 2 bases and J by 2 bases, with 17 bases between them. CDR1 is SQVTM and CDR2 is ANQGSEA in the germline V gene. There are 16 residues in the CDR3. The CDR3 region is CSVEKGGEQITDTQYF. As DNA, the CDR3 is TGCAGCGTTGAAAAAGGGGGGGAGCAGATCACAGATACGCAGTATTTT.

The rearrangement uses TRBV10-2 and TRBJ1-5; no clear D. Germline V lookup: CDR1 WSHSY, CDR2 SAAADI. V dropped 4 bases and J dropped 3 bases, with 10 bases sitting between them. CDR3 length: 14 amino acids. DNA of the CDR3: TGCGCCAGCAGTGTATCGGGGAACAATCAGCCCCAGCATTTT. Protein sequence: CASSVSGNNQPQHF.

V and J are TRBV5-1 and TRBJ2-5; D not resolved. CDR3 size: 13 residues. Per the germline V gene, CDR1 is SGHRS and CDR2 is YFSETQ. V shed 1 base and J shed 1 base, with 5 bases lying between them. In nucleotides, the CDR3 is TGCGCCAGCAGCTTGCAACTCCAAGAGACCCAGTACTTC. It specifies CASSLQLQETQYF.

This clonotype was seen a handful of times. The chain employs TRBV12-3 or TRBV12-4 and TRBJ1-2, with D maybe TRBD1 (5 bases). The CDR3 spans 16 residues. V gave up 7 bases and J gave up 1 base, with 19 bases separating them. CDR3 sequence: CASTPIAGTGNYGYTF. The CDR3 DNA reads as TGTGCCAGCACCCCCATTGCGGGGACGGGTAACTATGGCTACACCTTC.

This clonotype was observed a single time. This rearrangement joins TRBV27 to TRBJ2-1, with 9 nucleotides matching TRBD2. Germline trimming cut 0 bases from V and 5 bases from J; bases unmatched to any gene: 5. CDR1 MNHEY and CDR2 SMNVEV come from the germline V gene (reference sequence). The CDR3 extends over 16 amino acids. DNA for the CDR3: TGTGCCAGCAGTTTATCGCCTAGCGGGATCGACAATGAGCAGTTCTTC. Translating gives CASSLSPSGIDNEQFF.